The entry that follows covers one TCR beta chain sequence. Its specificity is not known. The authors ran the assay at deep level. Data came from immunoSEQ multiplex PCR; TCRdb stores just in-frame clones and leaves some out. The sample lists about 1.5 million clones, over 95% seen once, with approximately 1.1% in the top ten. This entry is derived from a study of shared clonotypes between healthy human individuals. Study in general: CD8 memory received one plate per donor, CD8 naive two, CD4 memory three and CD4 naive three. Findings and caveats of the study: Clonotype sharing levels among donors were expected to vary with sequencing depth.

V lost 4 bases, J lost 6 bases, and 10 bases lay in between. The CDR3 runs 12 residues. Germline CDR1 LNHNV, CDR2 YYDKDF (reference sequence). The sequencing input was naive CD4+ T cells sorted from blood. Described subset: CD45RA+ positively selected. The receptor was isolated from a man aged 30 to 45 in good health. The J gene is TRBJ2-7, the V gene TRBV15; D not certain. The CDR3 DNA is TGTGCCACCAGCATGGGTACTCTCGAGCAGTACTTC. This codes for CATSMGTLEQYF.